The 30 T cell receptor beta chains reported below all come from one sample, sequenced in a study of graft-versus-host responses after intestinal transplantation. The table came from immunoSEQ multiplex PCR; TCRdb's copy has only in-frame clones and leaves some out. The sample yields 85,000 to 100,000 clones, 90% to 95% seen once. These receptors' antigens are unknown. The specimen was unstimulated CD4+ T cells sorted from spleen or lymph node cells, collected before intestinal transplant. The receptor source for this set is a human donor who received an intestinal transplant.

This chain links TRBV9 with TRBJ1-1, with D perhaps matching TRBD1 (5 bases). V lost 3 bases and J 4 bases, leaving 16 bases between the germline ends. The CDR3 sequence is 15 residues long. Germline V CDR1 and CDR2: SGDLS, YYNGEE. DNA for the CDR3: TGTGCCAGCAGCGCAACGACCAGCGGGGGCACTGAAGCTTTCTTT. Residues: CASSATTSGGTEAFF.

This sequence joins TRBV6-1 and TRBJ1-2; D is unclear. The CDR3 runs to 12 residues. V was pared by 8 bases and J by 0 bases, with 7 bases between. The germline V gene encodes CDR1 MNHNS and CDR2 SASEGT. This chain's CDR3 is CASAAANYGYTF. The CDR3 DNA reads TGTGCCAGCGCTGCGGCTAACTATGGCTACACCTTC.

The rearrangement links TRBV7-8 to TRBJ2-7, with 8 bases aligning to TRBD2. The V gene end was trimmed by 1 base and the J gene end by 2 bases; junction bases not matched to a gene: 22. The CDR3 sequence is 21 residues long. The germline CDR1 and CDR2 sequences are SGHVS and FQNEAQ. The CDR3 coding sequence is TGTGCCAGCAGCTTAGTACTTGGCGGAGTAGCGGGAAGAGACATCACCTACGAGCAGTACTTC. Encoded protein: CASSLVLGGVAGRDITYEQYF.

This chain connects TRBV4-3 to TRBJ2-2; TRBD1 aligns across 9 bases. Per the germline V gene, CDR1 is LGHNA and CDR2 is YSLEER. This CDR3 has 14 residues. V dropped 4 bases and J dropped 7; count of bases not matched to a gene: 4. The DNA of the CDR3 is TGCGCCAGCAGCCCGGGACAGGGAATCGGGGAGCTGTTTTTT. Encoded protein: CASSPGQGIGELFF.

This clone was picked up one time. V usage is TRBV5-1 and J usage is TRBJ1-3; 7 bases align to TRBD1. Losses at the gene ends were 4 bases for V and 7 bases for J; bases not matched to a gene: 14. This CDR3 spans 16 amino acids. The germline V gene encodes CDR1 SGHRS and CDR2 YFSETQ. CDR3 sequence (DNA): TGCGCCAGCAGCATCGGGACAGCCCAGTCGGTGAACACCATATATTTT. It is translated as CASSIGTAQSVNTIYF.

The chain couples TRBV2 to TRBJ1-1, with 7 bases aligning to TRBD1. This CDR3 has 16 residues. The germline V gene has CDR1 SNHLY and CDR2 FYNNEI. Trimming took 3 bases from V and 3 from J; bases not matched to a gene: 10. The CDR3 loop is CASSERNRGVDTEAFF. The CDR3 coding sequence is TGTGCCAGCAGTGAGAGGAACAGGGGAGTAGACACTGAAGCTTTCTTT.

The chain is built from TRBV4-2 and TRBJ1-1; tentatively, D is TRBD1 (5 bases). The CDR3 extends over 13 amino acids. V lost 4 bases, J lost 10 bases, and 16 bases lay in between. CDR1 LGHNA and CDR2 YNFKEQ come from the germline V gene. As DNA, the CDR3 is TGTGCCAGCAGCCCCTCCCGGCCCGGGGGAGCTTTCTTT. It yields the protein CASSPSRPGGAFF.

This clone has only a few counts. This chain joins TRBV10-3 and TRBJ2-3, with a weak D call TRBD2 (5 bases). Germline CDR1 and CDR2: ENHRY and SYGVKD. Trimming left V 6 bases short and J 1 base short, with 5 bases between. The CDR3 extends over 12 amino acids. For the CDR3, the DNA is TGTGCCATCAGCGGGGGCACAGATACGCAGTATTTT. It encodes CAISGGTDTQYF.

The chain is built from TRBV7-2 and TRBJ2-4; weak D call: TRBD1 (5 bases). The CDR3 totals 19 residues. Deletions cut 2 bases from V and 0 bases from J, with 20 bases between. Germline V lookup: CDR1 SGHTA, CDR2 FQGNSA. The CDR3 nucleotides read TGTGCCAGCAGCTTAATTTATGACTGGCGACAGTTAGCCAAAAACATTCAGTACTTC. Residues: CASSLIYDWRQLAKNIQYF.

The V and J genes are TRBV19 and TRBJ1-1; a weak D match, TRBD1 (6 bases). CDR1 and CDR2 from the germline V gene are LNHDA and SQIVND (reference sequence). Trimming took off 4 bases at V and 1 base at J, with 16 bases between the two ends. This CDR3 spans 16 amino acids. The CDR3 is CASSRTPGQANTEAFF. The CDR3 region has the DNA TGTGCCAGTAGTAGAACGCCGGGACAAGCGAACACTGAAGCTTTCTTT.

This rearrangement joins TRBV5-5 to TRBJ1-5; maybe TRBD1 (5 bases). This CDR3 is built from 13 residues. Germline CDR1 reads SGHKS; CDR2 reads YYEKEE (reference sequence). Trimming shortened V by 5 bases and J by 3 bases, and 9 bases separated the two germline ends. CDR3 coding DNA: TGTGCCAGCAGTTGGACAAACAATCAGCCCCAGCATTTT. Protein sequence: CASSWTNNQPQHF.

The rearrangement links TRBV6-5 to TRBJ2-3, with D unclear. Germline CDR1 and CDR2: MNHEY and SVGAGI. The CDR3 has 11 amino acids. V lost 6 bases to trimming and J lost 3 bases, with 4 bases between them. CDR3 residues: CASRRTDTQYF. As DNA, the CDR3 is TGTGCCAGCAGGCGGACAGATACGCAGTATTTT.

J is TRBJ1-6 and V is TRBV28, with D perhaps matching TRBD1 (6 bases). With 11 bases removed from V and 6 bases from J, the gap between germline ends came to 11 bases. CDR3 length equals 12 residues. The V gene's germline CDR1 is MDHEN and CDR2 SYDVKM. The CDR3 sequence is CASDSFNSPLHF. The CDR3 bases are TGTGCCTCGGACAGCTTTAATTCACCCCTCCACTTT.

With respect to this clone: Other nucleotide sequences from this sample produce the same CDR3. The rearrangement uses TRBV6-1 and TRBJ2-2, with a tentative D call TRBD2 (5 bases). Germline CDR1 MNHNS, CDR2 SASEGT. This CDR3 contains 14 residues. The V end was cut by 7 bases, the J end by 5 bases, with 14 bases between. CDR3 sequence (DNA): TGTGCCAGCACCACCAAGGGAGAAACCGGGGAGCTGTTTTTT. It encodes CASTTKGETGELFF.

The V call is TRBV2, the J call TRBJ1-6, with 12 bases lining up with TRBD1. J was trimmed by 9 bases and V by 4 bases; bases with no gene match: 4. The CDR3 has 15 amino acids. The germline gives CDR1 SNHLY, CDR2 FYNNEI. CDR3 DNA: TGTGCCAGCAGTGGGGGGACAGGGGGCCGTTCACCCCTCCACTTT. Protein sequence: CASSGGTGGRSPLHF.

The chain recombines TRBV28 with TRBJ1-2, with D maybe TRBD1 (6 bases). The CDR3 extends over 13 amino acids. Trimming removed 6 bases at V and 8 bases at J, with 16 bases between. In germline, CDR1 is MDHEN, CDR2 SYDVKM. CDR3 nucleotides: TGTGCCAGCAGCCCTCAGGGGCCCTACGGCTACACCTTC. As protein: CASSPQGPYGYTF.

This rearrangement joins TRBV10-3 to TRBJ1-1; D call uncertain. The CDR3 is 14 amino acids. The V and J ends lost 7 bases and 1 base respectively, with 13 bases between them. The V gene's germline CDR1 is ENHRY and CDR2 SYGVKD. The CDR3 loop reads CAINPDSANTEAFF. The CDR3 DNA sequence: TGTGCCATCAATCCGGACTCAGCGAACACTGAAGCTTTCTTT.

V gene TRBV6-1 combines with J gene TRBJ2-5; a possible D gene is TRBD2 (7 bases). Germline CDR1 MNHNS, CDR2 SASEGT. Trimming left V 7 bases short and J 5 bases short, with 17 bases between. The CDR3 is 14 residues long. The CDR3 loop reads CASTRGRGAETQYF. CDR3 nucleotides: TGTGCCAGCACAAGGGGTCGGGGGGCGGAGACCCAGTACTTC.

The chain combines TRBV7-8 with TRBJ1-1; possible D gene TRBD1, 6 bases. Trimming removed 0 bases from V and 2 bases from J, with 10 bases in between. Germline-derived CDR1 and CDR2 are SGHVS and FQNEAQ. The CDR3 contains 15 residues. The CDR3 DNA follows: TGTGCCAGCAGCTTAGCGAGGGGGGGTAACACTGAAGCTTTCTTT. Protein sequence: CASSLARGGNTEAFF.

This clone was seen just once. The rearrangement joins TRBV5-6 to TRBJ2-6, with 7 positions matching TRBD1. CDR1 SGHDT and CDR2 YYEEEE come from the germline V gene. The CDR3 is 19 amino acids. V was clipped by 4 bases and J by 0 bases; unmatched bases: 13. The chain's CDR3 is CASSQYDRDLGSGANVLTF. The CDR3 bases are TGTGCCAGCAGCCAATACGACAGGGATTTGGGCTCTGGGGCCAACGTCCTGACTTTC.

The V gene is TRBV10-2, the J gene TRBJ2-7; D is ambiguous. This CDR3 contains 11 residues. Trimming removed 3 bases at V and 4 bases at J, with 4 bases between. In germline, CDR1 is WSHSY, CDR2 SAAADI. The CDR3 DNA reads as TGCGCCAGCAGTGATCTTTACGAGCAGTACTTC. Its protein is CASSDLYEQYF.

The chain employs TRBV6-1 and TRBJ2-5, with 13 bases lining up with TRBD2. The DNA end favors TRBJ2-7, so the J call may be wrong. Germline CDR1 is MNHNS and CDR2 is SASEGT. This CDR3 is 15 amino acids long. The CDR3 protein is CASTYWTSGSLEQYF. DNA of the CDR3: TGTGCCAGCACTTATTGGACTAGCGGGAGTCTCGAGCAGTACTTC.

V is TRBV5-4 and J is TRBJ2-7; D ambiguous. This CDR3 has 13 residues. Germline CDR1 and CDR2: SGHNT and YYREEE (reference sequence). Trimming left V 3 bases short and J 0 bases short, with 7 bases between. The CDR3 nucleotides are TGTGCCAGCAGCTCCCCGTACTCCTACGAGCAGTACTTC. It yields the protein CASSSPYSYEQYF.

The chain combines TRBV2 with TRBJ2-3, with 12 nucleotides matching TRBD2. Germline CDR1 SNHLY, CDR2 FYNNEI. V lost 6 bases, J lost 1 base, and 5 bases stayed unmatched. The CDR3 runs to 16 residues. CDR3: CASRGRLAGGTDTQYF. The CDR3 nucleotides read TGTGCCAGCAGGGGTAGACTAGCGGGGGGCACAGATACGCAGTATTTT.

J is TRBJ2-5 and V is TRBV5-1, with 8 bases lining up with TRBD2. Per the germline V gene, CDR1 is SGHRS and CDR2 is YFSETQ. This CDR3 region has 16 residues. J gave up 0 bases and V 1 base, and 5 bases lay outside the gene matches. The CDR3 loop reads CASSLRYGGDQETQYF. DNA for the CDR3: TGCGCCAGCAGCTTGAGGTACGGGGGGGACCAAGAGACCCAGTACTTC.

This sequence joins TRBV7-6 and TRBJ2-5; D may be TRBD1 (6 bases). Germline V gene sequence: CDR1 SGHVS, CDR2 FNYEAQ. This CDR3 comprises 15 residues. Trimming pared 0 bases from V and 4 bases from J, leaving 12 bases between. DNA of the CDR3: TGTGCCAGCAGCTTAGCGCGTGGGGGCCGAGAGACCCAGTACTTC. Translated: CASSLARGGRETQYF.

The V and J genes are TRBV5-1 and TRBJ1-1; D is uncertain. Germline V CDR1 and CDR2: SGHRS, YFSETQ. Trimming took off 1 base at V and 4 bases at J, with 8 bases between the two ends. There are 13 residues in the CDR3. CDR3 nucleotides: TGCGCCAGCAGCTTGTTGGAGGGCACTGAAGCTTTCTTT. As protein: CASSLLEGTEAFF.

Here the CDR3 DNA reads TGTGCCTGGAGTCCGGGGACTAGCGGAATTTCGAGCAGGTATTTT. Its translation is CAWSPGTSGISSRYF. V usage is TRBV30 and J usage is TRBJ2-3; the match to TRBD2 covers 11 bases. The V segment lost 2 bases and the J segment 14 bases; nucleotides outside the gene matches: 15. Germline assignment: CDR1 GTSNPN and CDR2 SVGIG (reference sequence). The CDR3 is made up of 15 amino acids.

This sequence joins TRBV18 and TRBJ1-1; the D is unclear. The CDR3 has 13 residues. Per the germline V gene, CDR1 is KGHSH and CDR2 is LQKENI. The V and J ends lost 5 bases and 1 base respectively, with 8 bases between them. DNA of the CDR3: TGTGCCAGCTCATCCTCAGGGAACACTGAAGCTTTCTTT. Amino acids: CASSSSGNTEAFF.

Only one count was recorded for this clone. V gene TRBV5-4 combines with J gene TRBJ2-1; 8 bases map to TRBD2. V was pared by 5 bases and J by 1 base, with 5 bases of the junction left unmatched. This CDR3 comprises 15 residues. Germline CDR1 is SGHNT and CDR2 is YYREEE (reference sequence). The CDR3 protein is CASSKLADSYNEQFF. The CDR3 DNA reads TGTGCCAGCAGTAAACTAGCGGATTCCTACAATGAGCAGTTCTTC.